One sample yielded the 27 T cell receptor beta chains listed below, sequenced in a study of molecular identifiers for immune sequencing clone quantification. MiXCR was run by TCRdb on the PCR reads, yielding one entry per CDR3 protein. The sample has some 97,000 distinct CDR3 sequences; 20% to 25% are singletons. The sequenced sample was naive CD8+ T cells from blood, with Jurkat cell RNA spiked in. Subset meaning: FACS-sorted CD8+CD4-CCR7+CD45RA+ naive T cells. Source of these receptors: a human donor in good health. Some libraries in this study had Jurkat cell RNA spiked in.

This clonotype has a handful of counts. Here the CDR3 DNA reads TGTGCCAGCAGTCTCCGGGACAGGGAATGCGAGCAGTACTTC. It is translated as CASSLRDRECEQYF. The V gene is TRBV6-2 or TRBV6-3, the J gene TRBJ2-7; 9 bases align to TRBD1. CDR1 MNHEY and CDR2 SVGEGT come from the germline V gene. This CDR3 is built from 14 residues. Trimming removed 5 bases from V and 6 bases from J; junction bases left unmatched: 8.

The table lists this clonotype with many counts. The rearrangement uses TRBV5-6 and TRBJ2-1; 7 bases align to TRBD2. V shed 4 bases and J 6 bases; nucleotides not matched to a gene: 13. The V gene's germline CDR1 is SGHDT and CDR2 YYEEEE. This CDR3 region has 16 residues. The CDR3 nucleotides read TGTGCCAGCAGCGGCCCCCCCGGACTAGTAGGCAATGAGCAGTTCTTC. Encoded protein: CASSGPPGLVGNEQFF.

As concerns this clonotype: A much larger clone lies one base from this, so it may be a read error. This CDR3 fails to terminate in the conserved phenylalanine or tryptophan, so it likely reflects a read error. CDR3 protein: CASRIGGTEAFS. CDR3 sequence (DNA): TGCGCCAGCCGCATCGGTGGCACTGAAGCTTTCTCT. The gene calls are TRBV5-1 and TRBJ1-1; D not resolved. V lost 7 bases and J 4 bases, leaving 11 bases between the germline ends. CDR1 is SGHRS and CDR2 is YFSETQ in the germline V gene. There are 12 residues in the CDR3.

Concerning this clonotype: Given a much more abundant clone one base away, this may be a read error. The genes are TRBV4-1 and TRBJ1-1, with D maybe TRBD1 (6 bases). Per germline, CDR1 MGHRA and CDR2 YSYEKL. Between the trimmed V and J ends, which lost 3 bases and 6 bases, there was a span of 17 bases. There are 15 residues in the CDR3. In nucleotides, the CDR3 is TGCGCCAGCAGCCAGGAACCGGGGGGGGCAGCTGAAGCTTTCTTT. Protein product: CASSQEPGGAAEAFF.

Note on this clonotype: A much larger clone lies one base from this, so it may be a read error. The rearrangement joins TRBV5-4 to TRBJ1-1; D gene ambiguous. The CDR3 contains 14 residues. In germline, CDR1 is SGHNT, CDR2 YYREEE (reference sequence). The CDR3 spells CASSLYSMNAEAFF. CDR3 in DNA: TGTGCCAGCAGCTTGTACAGCATGAACGCTGAAGCTTTCTTT.

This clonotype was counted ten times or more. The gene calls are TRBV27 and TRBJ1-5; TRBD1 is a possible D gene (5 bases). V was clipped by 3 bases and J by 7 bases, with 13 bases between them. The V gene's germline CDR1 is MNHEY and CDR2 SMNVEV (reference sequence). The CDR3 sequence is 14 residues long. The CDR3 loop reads CASSFNGDGQPQHF. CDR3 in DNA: TGTGCCAGCAGTTTTAATGGGGACGGGCAGCCCCAGCATTTT.

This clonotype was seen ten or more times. The CDR3 here is CASSLVGHVNTEAFF. CDR3 in DNA: TGTGCCAGCAGCTTAGTTGGACATGTGAACACTGAAGCTTTCTTT. V and J are TRBV7-9 and TRBJ1-1; D may be TRBD1 (5 bases). The CDR3 consists of 15 residues. The germline V and J ends were trimmed by 1 base and 0 bases, with 9 bases remaining between them. Per germline, CDR1 SEHNR and CDR2 FQNEAQ (reference sequence).

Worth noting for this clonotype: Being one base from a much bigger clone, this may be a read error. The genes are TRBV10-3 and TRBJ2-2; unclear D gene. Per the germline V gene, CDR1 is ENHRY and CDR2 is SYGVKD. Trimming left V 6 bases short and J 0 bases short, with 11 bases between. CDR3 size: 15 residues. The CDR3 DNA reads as TGTGCCATCAGGGACCTTCTGACGAACACCGGGGAGCTGTTTTTT. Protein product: CAIRDLLTNTGELFF.

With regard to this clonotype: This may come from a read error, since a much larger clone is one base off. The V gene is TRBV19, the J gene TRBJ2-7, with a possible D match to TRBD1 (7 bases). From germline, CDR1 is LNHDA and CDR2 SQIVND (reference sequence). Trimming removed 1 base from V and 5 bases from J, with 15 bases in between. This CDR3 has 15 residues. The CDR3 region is CASSIAGGRFHEQYF. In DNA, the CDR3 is TGTGCCAGTAGTATAGCAGGGGGGCGATTCCACGAGCAGTACTTC.

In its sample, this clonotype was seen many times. For the CDR3, the DNA is TGTGCCAGCAGTTTGTTTCTGGGGGCGGATGAGCAGTTCTTC. Translation: CASSLFLGADEQFF. The chain employs TRBV6-6 and TRBJ2-1; D possibly corresponds to TRBD1 (6 bases). Trimming took off 4 bases at V and 8 bases at J, with 15 bases between the two ends. The CDR3 totals 14 residues. CDR1 is MNHNY, CDR2 SVGAGI, per germline (reference sequence).

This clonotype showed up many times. The CDR3 protein is CASSYQGHEQYF. The CDR3 DNA sequence: TGTGCCAGCAGCTACCAGGGCCACGAGCAGTACTTC. V and J are TRBV7-9 and TRBJ2-7; D perhaps matches TRBD1 (5 bases). V lost 4 bases and J 5 bases, leaving 9 bases between the germline ends. In germline, CDR1 is SEHNR, CDR2 FQNEAQ (reference sequence). CDR3 length: 12 residues.

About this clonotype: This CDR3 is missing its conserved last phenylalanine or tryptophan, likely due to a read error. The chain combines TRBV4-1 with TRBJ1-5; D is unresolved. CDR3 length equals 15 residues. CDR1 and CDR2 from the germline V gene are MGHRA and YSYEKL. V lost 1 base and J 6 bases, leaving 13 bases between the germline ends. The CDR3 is CASSQGEGESQPQHI. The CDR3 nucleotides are TGCGCCAGCAGCCAAGGGGAGGGAGAATCTCAGCCCCAGCATATT.

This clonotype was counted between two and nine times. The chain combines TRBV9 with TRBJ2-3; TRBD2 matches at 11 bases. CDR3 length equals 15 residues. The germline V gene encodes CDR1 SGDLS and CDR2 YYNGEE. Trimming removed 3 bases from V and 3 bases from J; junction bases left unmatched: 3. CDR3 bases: TGTGCCAGCAGCGCCACTAGCGGGGGAACAGATACGCAGTATTTT. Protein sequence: CASSATSGGTDTQYF.

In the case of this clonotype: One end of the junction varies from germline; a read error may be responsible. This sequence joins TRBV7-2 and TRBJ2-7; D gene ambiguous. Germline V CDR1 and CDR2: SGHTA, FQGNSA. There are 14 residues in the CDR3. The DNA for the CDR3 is TGTGCCAGCAGCGTAGCCGGCAGCTCCTACGAGCAGTACTTC. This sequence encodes CASSVAGSSYEQYF.

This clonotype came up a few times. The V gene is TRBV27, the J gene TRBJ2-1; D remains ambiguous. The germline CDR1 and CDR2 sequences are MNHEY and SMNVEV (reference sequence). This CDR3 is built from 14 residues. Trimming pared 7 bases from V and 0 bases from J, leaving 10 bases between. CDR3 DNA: TGTGCCAGCACCCCTATCGGCTCCTACAATGAGCAGTTCTTC. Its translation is CASTPIGSYNEQFF.

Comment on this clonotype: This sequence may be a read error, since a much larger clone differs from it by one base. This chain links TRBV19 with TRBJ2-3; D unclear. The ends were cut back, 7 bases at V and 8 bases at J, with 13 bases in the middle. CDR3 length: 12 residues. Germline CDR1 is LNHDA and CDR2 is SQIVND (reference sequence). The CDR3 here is CASKNHPGTQYF. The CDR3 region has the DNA TGTGCCAGTAAAAACCATCCAGGTACGCAGTATTTT.

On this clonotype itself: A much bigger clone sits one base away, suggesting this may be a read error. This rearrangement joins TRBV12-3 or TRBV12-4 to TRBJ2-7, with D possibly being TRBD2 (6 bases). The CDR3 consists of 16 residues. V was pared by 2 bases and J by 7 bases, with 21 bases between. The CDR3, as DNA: TGTGCCAGCAGTTTAAGTCCGTGTGGGGGACTCGTGGAGCAGTACTTC. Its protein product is CASSLSPCGGLVEQYF.

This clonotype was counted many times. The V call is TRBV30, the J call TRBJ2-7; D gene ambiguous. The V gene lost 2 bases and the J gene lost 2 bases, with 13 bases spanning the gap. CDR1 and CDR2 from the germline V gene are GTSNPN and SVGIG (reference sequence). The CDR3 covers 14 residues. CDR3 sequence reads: CAWSPLGPTYEQYF. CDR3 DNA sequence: TGTGCCTGGAGTCCCCTCGGGCCGACCTACGAGCAGTACTTC.

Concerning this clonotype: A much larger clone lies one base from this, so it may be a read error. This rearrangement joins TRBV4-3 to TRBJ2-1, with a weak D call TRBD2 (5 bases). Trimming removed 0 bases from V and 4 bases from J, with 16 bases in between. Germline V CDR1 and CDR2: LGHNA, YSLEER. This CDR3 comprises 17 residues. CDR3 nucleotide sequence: TGCGCCAGCAGCCAAGATTTGACTAACGGAGCGTACAATGAGCAGTTCTTC. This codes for CASSQDLTNGAYNEQFF.

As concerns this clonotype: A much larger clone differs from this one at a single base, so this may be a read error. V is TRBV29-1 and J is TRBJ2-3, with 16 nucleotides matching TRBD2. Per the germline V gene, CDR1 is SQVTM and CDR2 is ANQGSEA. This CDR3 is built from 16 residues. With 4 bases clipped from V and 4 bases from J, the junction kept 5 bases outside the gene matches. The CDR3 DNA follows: TGCAGCGTTGTGGGGACTAGCGGGGGGGCCGCAGATACGCAGTATTTT. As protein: CSVVGTSGGAADTQYF.

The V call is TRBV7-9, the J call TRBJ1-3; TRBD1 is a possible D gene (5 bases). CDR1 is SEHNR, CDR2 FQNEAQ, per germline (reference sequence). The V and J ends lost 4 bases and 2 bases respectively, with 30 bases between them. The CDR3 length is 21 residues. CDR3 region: CASSSTRVTQKMLAAGNTIYF. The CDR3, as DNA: TGTGCCAGCAGCTCCACCAGGGTAACCCAAAAAATGTTAGCGGCTGGAAACACCATATATTTT.

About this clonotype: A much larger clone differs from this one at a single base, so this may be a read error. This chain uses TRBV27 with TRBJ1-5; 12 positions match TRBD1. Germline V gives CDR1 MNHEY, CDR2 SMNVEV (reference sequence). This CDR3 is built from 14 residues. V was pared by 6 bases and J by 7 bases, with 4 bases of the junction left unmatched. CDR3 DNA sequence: TGTGCCAGCAGGCTCGGGACAGGGGGCCAGCCCCAGCATTTT. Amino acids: CASRLGTGGQPQHF.

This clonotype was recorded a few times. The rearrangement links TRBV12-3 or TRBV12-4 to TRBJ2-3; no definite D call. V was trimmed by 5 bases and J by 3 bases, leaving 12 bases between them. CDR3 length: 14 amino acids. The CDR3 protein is CASSRYDTTDTQYF. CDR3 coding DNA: TGTGCCAGCAGTCGATATGACACGACAGATACGCAGTATTTT.

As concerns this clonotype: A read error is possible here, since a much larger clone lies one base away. CDR3 coding DNA: TGCGCCAGCAGCAGGGACTTTGTACCAGGGGGCTCTCTGGAAAGACTGTTTTTT. It translates to CASSRDFVPGGSLERLFF. The V and J genes are TRBV23-1 and TRBJ1-4, with TRBD1 identical over 8 bases. TRBV23-1 is annotated as an ORF whose role is uncertain. The CDR3 is 18 amino acids.

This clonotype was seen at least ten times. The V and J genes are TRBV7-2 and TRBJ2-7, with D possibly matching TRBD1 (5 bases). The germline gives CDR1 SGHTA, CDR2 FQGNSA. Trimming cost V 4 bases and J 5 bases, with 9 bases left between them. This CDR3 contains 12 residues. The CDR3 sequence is CASSSSRDEQYF. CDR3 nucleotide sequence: TGTGCCAGCAGCTCGAGCAGGGACGAGCAGTACTTC.

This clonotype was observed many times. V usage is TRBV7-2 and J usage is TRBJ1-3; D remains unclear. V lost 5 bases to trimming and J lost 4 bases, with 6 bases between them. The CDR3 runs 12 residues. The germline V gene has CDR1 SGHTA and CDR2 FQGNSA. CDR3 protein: CASSRTGNTIYF. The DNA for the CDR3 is TGTGCCAGCAGCCGAACAGGAAACACCATATATTTT. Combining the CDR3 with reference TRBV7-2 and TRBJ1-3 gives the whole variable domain GAGVSQSPSNKVTEKGKDVELRCDPISGHTALYWYRQSLGQGLEFLIYFQGNSAPDKSGLPSDRFSAERTGGSVSTLTIQRTQQEDSAVYLCASSRTGNTIYFGEGSWLTVV.

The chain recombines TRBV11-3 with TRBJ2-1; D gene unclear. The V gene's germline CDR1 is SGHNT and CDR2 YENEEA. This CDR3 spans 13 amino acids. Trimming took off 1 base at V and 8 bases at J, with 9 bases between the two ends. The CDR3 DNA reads TGTGCCAGCAGCTTAGTTTGGGGTGATGAGCAGTTCTTC. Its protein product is CASSLVWGDEQFF.